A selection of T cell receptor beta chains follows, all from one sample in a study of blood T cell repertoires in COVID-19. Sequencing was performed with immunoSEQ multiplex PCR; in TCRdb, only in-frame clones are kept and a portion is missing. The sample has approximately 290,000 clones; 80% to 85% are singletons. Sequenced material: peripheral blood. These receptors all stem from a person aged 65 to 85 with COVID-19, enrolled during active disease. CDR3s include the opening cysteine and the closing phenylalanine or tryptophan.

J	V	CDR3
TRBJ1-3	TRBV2	CASSEPDRGGGNTIYF
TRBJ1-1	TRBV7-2	CASSLHAGGDTEAFF
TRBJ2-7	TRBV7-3	CASSLGGPYEQYF
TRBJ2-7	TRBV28	CASSFPKTRLAGGSYEQYF
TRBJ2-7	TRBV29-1	CSALAVGAEQYF
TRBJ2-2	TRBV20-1	CSASTTGAVSTGELFF
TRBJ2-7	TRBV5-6	CASSLGQGHSYEQYF
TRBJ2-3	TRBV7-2	CASSFAGLTSDTQYF
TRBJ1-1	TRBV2	CASSELRGGDEAFF
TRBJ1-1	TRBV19	CASIHREGNTEAFF
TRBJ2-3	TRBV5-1	CASSLEGQGTDTQYF
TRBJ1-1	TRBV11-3	CASSLDGQNTEAFF
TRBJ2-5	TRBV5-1	CASSPGTVAQETQYF
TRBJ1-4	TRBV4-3	CASSQDQGTGEKLFF
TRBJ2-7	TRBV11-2	CASSSLQGGYEQYF
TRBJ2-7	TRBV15	CATSRDRDRPYEQYF
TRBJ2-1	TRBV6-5	CASSYKTGSYNEQFF
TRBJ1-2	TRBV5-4	CASSSPLSSGYTF
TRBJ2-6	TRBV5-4	CASSGYRGNGANVLTF
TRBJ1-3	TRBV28	CASRQTGEYSGNTIYF
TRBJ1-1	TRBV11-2	CASSRTGTEAFF
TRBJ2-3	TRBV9	CASSPLLAGGSTDTQYF
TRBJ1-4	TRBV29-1	CSVVLGVGAWEKKLFF
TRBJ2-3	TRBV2	CASSERIDTDTQYF
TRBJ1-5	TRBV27	CASSFGGEGVQPQHF
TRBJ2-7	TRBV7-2	CASSSYDRGYDEQYF
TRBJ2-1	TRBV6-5	CASTSGSSYNEQFF
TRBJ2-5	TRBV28	CASSPPRRDETQYF
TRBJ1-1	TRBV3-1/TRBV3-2	CASSQLPRTEAFF
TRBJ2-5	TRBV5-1	CASSPGAADRETQYF
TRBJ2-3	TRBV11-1	CASSFLLAGRVDTQYF
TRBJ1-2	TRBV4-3	CASSQVWGRQGYTF
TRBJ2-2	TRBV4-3	CASRRAGGSGELFF
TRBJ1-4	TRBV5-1	CASSAVPGQANEKLFF
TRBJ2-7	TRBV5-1	CASSSLGAAGALEQYF
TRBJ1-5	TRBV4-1	CASSQDPGQGVRPQHF
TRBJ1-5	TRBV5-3	CARSHKQGVSNQPQHF
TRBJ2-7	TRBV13	CASSLLYEQYF